These T cell receptor beta chains were read from a single sample in a study of shared clonotypes between healthy human individuals. TCRdb's copy holds only in-frame clones and misses some; the assay was immunoSEQ multiplex PCR. The data hold a few million clones, with around 90% observed a single time. Input material: naive CD4+ T cells sorted from blood. All receptors derive from a man aged 18-30 years in good health. CDR3s include the opening cysteine and the closing phenylalanine or tryptophan. D genes are given only for firm matches. Part of the rows lack a size; the others show once, few, many or a class for expanded clones.

V,D,J,size,DNA,CDR3
TRBV19,-,TRBJ1-5,-,TGTGCCAGTACGCTGGGTAGCAATCAGCCCCAGCATTTT,CASTLGSNQPQHF
TRBV7-6,-,TRBJ1-2,-,TGTGCCAGCAGCCGGGACACCTCCTATGGCTACACCTTC,CASSRDTSYGYTF
TRBV7-9,-,TRBJ2-7,-,TGTGCCAGCAGCCATATGAGCAATGACTACGAGCAGTACTTC,CASSHMSNDYEQYF
TRBV6-5,TRBD2,TRBJ2-7,-,TGTGCCACCGGGGGACTAGCGGGAGGAGTAGCCGAGCAGTACTTC,CATGGLAGGVAEQYF
TRBV5-1,TRBD2,TRBJ2-3,-,TGCGCCAGCAGCCCCGGACTAGCTACAGATACGCAGTATTTT,CASSPGLATDTQYF
TRBV27,TRBD1,TRBJ2-1,-,TGTGCCAGCAGTTTAAGGACAGGGCTCTACAATGAGCAGTTCTTC,CASSLRTGLYNEQFF
TRBV7-9,TRBD2,TRBJ2-1,-,TGTGCCAGCAGCAGACGACTAGCGGCTAACAATGAGCAGTTCTTC,CASSRRLAANNEQFF
TRBV6-5,-,TRBJ1-1,-,TGTGCCAGCAGCGCGACAGGTGAAGCTTTCTTT,CASSATGEAFF
TRBV19,TRBD1,TRBJ1-3,-,TGTGCCGCCGGGACAGGGGGAGGAAACACCATATATTTT,CAAGTGGGNTIYF
TRBV28,TRBD2,TRBJ2-7,-,TGTGCCAGCAGTCCTAATAGCGGGGGGGCACACGAGCAGTACTTC,CASSPNSGGAHEQYF
TRBV28,-,TRBJ1-2,-,TGTGCCAGCAGTCAACGCCCGGGGGCGGACTATGGCTACACCTTC,CASSQRPGADYGYTF
TRBV6-1,-,TRBJ2-7,-,TGTGCCAGCAGTGATGCTAGCGTAAGCTCCTACGAGCAGTACTTC,CASSDASVSSYEQYF
TRBV5-1,TRBD1,TRBJ1-1,-,TGCGCCAGCAGCCCACGGACAGGGGGCGAAACTGAAGCTTTCTTT,CASSPRTGGETEAFF
TRBV5-1,-,TRBJ1-1,few,TGCGCCAGCAGCCCTGCCGAATTGGGTCCAGTTGAAGCTTTCTTT,CASSPAELGPVEAFF
TRBV30,TRBD2,TRBJ2-3,-,TGTGCCTGGAGTGTAGCGGGGGGTAGCACAGATACGCAGTATTTT,CAWSVAGGSTDTQYF
TRBV6-6,TRBD1,TRBJ2-7,-,TGTGCCAGCAGGGGTGCCGGGACAGGGGTCAACGAGCAGTACTTC,CASRGAGTGVNEQYF
TRBV18,-,TRBJ1-4,-,TGTGCCAGCTCACCAAACGGACAGATAGGGGAAAAACTGTTTTTT,CASSPNGQIGEKLFF
TRBV11-2,-,TRBJ1-2,-,TGTGCCAGCAGCCCCGAGGGGCATAAGTATTACTATGGCTACACCTTC,CASSPEGHKYYYGYTF
TRBV30,TRBD2,TRBJ2-1,-,TGTGCCTGGAGTGTTCTCGGGGCTAGCGGGAGTGGTGAGCAGTTCTTC,CAWSVLGASGSGEQFF
TRBV2,-,TRBJ1-5,-,TGTGCCAGCAGTGCGACGGGGCAGCCCCAGCATTTT,CASSATGQPQHF
TRBV19,-,TRBJ2-5,-,TGTGCCAGTAGGAACGCGGGGGCTGAGACCCAGTACTTC,CASRNAGAETQYF
TRBV4-1,-,TRBJ1-5,once,TGCGCCAGCAGCCAAACCTATGGGAGCGGCAATCAGCCCCAGCATTTT,CASSQTYGSGNQPQHF
TRBV7-8,-,TRBJ2-1,once,TGTGCCAGCAGCTTGATAAAGGGCATTGAGCAGTTCTTC,CASSLIKGIEQFF
TRBV2,-,TRBJ1-2,-,TGTGCCAGCGGCATGGAGATCTATGGCTACACCTTC,CASGMEIYGYTF
TRBV10-3,-,TRBJ2-2,-,TGTGCCATCGGGGGCGGGACGAACACCGGGGAGCTGTTTTTT,CAIGGGTNTGELFF